Each of the 8 T cell receptor beta chains below was sequenced from the same sample in a study of T cell repertoires in cytomegalovirus infection. TCRdb passed the reads through MiXCR, listing each CDR3 protein once. The sample lists 680,000 or so distinct CDR3 sequences, 35% to 45% occurring once. Sequenced sample: PBMCs. Receptors were obtained from a human donor in good health (CMV status not recorded). Some clones in this sample may be carry-over from other donors' samples.

This clonotype was picked up a small number of times. The V and J genes are TRBV25-1 and TRBJ1-4, with 7 bases aligning to TRBD1. The germline gives CDR1 MGHDK, CDR2 SYGVNS. The length of the CDR3 is 15 residues. The V segment lost 1 base and the J segment 8 bases; nucleotides outside the gene matches: 7. The CDR3 nucleotides read TGTGCCAGCAGTGAATTGGGTACAGGGGTGGAAAAACTGTTTTTT. This translates into CASSELGTGVEKLFF.

This clonotype was detected ten times or more. J is TRBJ2-7 and V is TRBV7-2, with 9 bases aligning to TRBD2. With 3 bases clipped from V and 4 bases from J, the junction kept 1 base outside the gene matches. CDR3 length: 13 amino acids. Germline loops: CDR1 SGHTA, CDR2 FQGNSA. The CDR3 is CASSFTSGYEQYF. CDR3 coding DNA: TGTGCCAGCAGCTTCACTAGCGGGTACGAGCAGTACTTC.

V and J are TRBV6-2 or TRBV6-3 and TRBJ1-1; 8 bases map to TRBD1. CDR3 length equals 15 residues. V lost 2 bases and J lost 5; bases outside the gene matches: 7. In germline, CDR1 is MNHEY, CDR2 SVGEGT. This chain's CDR3 is CASSYTGQGRTEAFF. CDR3 nucleotide sequence: TGTGCCAGCAGTTACACTGGACAGGGAAGGACTGAAGCTTTCTTT.

This clonotype has a handful of counts. The CDR3 DNA sequence: TGTGCCAGCAGGGGCAGGGAACAGCCCCAGCATTTT. This translates into CASRGREQPQHF. This chain links TRBV27 with TRBJ1-5; D might be TRBD1 (5 bases). The germline CDR1 and CDR2 sequences are MNHEY and SMNVEV (reference sequence). V gave up 6 bases and J gave up 7 bases, with 10 bases separating them. This CDR3 contains 12 residues.

This sequence joins TRBV7-4 and TRBJ2-5, with a tentative D call TRBD1 (5 bases). V lost 5 bases to trimming and J lost 4 bases, with 17 bases between them. CDR3 size: 15 residues. Germline assignment: CDR1 SGHVT and CDR2 SQSDAQ. The DNA of the CDR3 is TGTGCCAGCAGCCCCTCCGAATCTAGGGGAGAGACCCAGTACTTC. Translating it yields CASSPSESRGETQYF.

Details on this clonotype: One junction end does not reproduce the germline sequence, and a read error may be involved. The V call is TRBV5-6, the J call TRBJ1-5; D unclear. This CDR3 has 13 amino acids. Germline V gene data show CDR1 as SGHDT and CDR2 as YYEEEE. The CDR3 DNA reads as TGTGCCAGCAGCCCCGGAACGAGAGGGTTTCAGCATTTC. Translation gives CASSPGTRGFQHF.

This clonotype was picked up many times. This chain connects TRBV6-1 to TRBJ2-2; 7 bases are a match to TRBD2. CDR1 and CDR2 from the germline V gene are MNHNS and SASEGT. The trim removed 4 bases at V and 4 bases at J, leaving 3 bases unmatched. This CDR3 region has 14 residues. CDR3 loop: CASSAGLRTGELFF. Written as DNA, the CDR3 is TGTGCCAGCAGTGCGGGACTACGCACCGGGGAGCTGTTTTTT.

A note on this clonotype: Since no conserved phenylalanine or tryptophan closes the CDR3, a read error is the likely cause. The rearrangement joins TRBV10-3 to TRBJ2-1; 10 nucleotides align to TRBD2. The V gene's germline CDR1 is ENHRY and CDR2 SYGVKD. The CDR3 has 14 residues. CDR3 in amino acids: CDIRALAGVVEQFV. The CDR3 region has the DNA TGTGACATCAGGGCCCTAGCGGGAGTAGTTGAGCAGTTCGTC.